This T cell receptor beta chain was observed in a study of blood T cells in healthy people across ages. Only a few counts were recorded for this clonotype. The trim removed 6 bases at V and 9 bases at J, leaving 6 bases unmatched. The CDR3 covers 12 residues. Together with a sample-barcoded 5' primer, a J-beta primer mix was included in a second PCR lasting about 6 to 11 cycles. Using its own MiXCR run on the 5' RACE reads, TCRdb lists one record per CDR3 protein. Of about 1.4 million distinct CDR3 sequences listed, approximately 60% are singletons. The source of this sequence is a man between 18 and 35 years old in good health. Sequences were obtained from blood. The chain employs TRBV12-3 or TRBV12-4 and TRBJ1-2; TRBD1 agrees at 8 bases. CDR3 sequence (DNA): TGTGCCAGCAGCGGACAGGGAAGTCGCTACACCTTC. It translates to CASSGQGSRYTF.